This T cell receptor beta chain originates from a study of T cell responses to AZD1222 COVID-19 vaccine. The data were produced by immunoSEQ multiplex PCR, yet TCRdb's version contains in-frame clones alone and is incomplete. The repertoire has tens of thousands of clones, around nine tenths of them found once; the top ten carry roughly 1.1%. CDR3 length: 15 residues. V lost 2 bases and J lost 3, with 13 bases in between. CDR1 and CDR2 (germline): SGHNT, YYREEE (reference sequence). The V and J genes are TRBV5-4 and TRBJ2-3; the D is unclear. The specimen was peripheral blood, collected 28 days after the second AZD1222 dose. The TCR was taken from an adult who received the AZD1222 COVID-19 vaccine. Here the CDR3 DNA reads TGTGCCAGCAGCTTTTTTGGCGGTAGGACAGATACGCAGTATTTT. Amino acids: CASSFFGGRTDTQYF.